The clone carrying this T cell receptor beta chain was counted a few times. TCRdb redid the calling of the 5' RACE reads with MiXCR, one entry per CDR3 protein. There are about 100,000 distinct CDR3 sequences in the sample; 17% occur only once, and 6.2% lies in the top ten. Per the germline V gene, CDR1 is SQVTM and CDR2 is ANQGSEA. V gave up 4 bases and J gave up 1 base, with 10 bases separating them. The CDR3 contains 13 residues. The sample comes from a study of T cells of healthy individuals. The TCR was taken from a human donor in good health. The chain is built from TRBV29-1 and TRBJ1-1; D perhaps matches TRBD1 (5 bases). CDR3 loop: CSVGVGPNTEAFF. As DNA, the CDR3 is TGCAGCGTTGGTGTGGGACCGAACACTGAAGCTTTCTTT.